Listed here are 20 T cell receptor beta chains from one sample, sequenced in a study of monozygotic twins with inflammatory bowel disease. With the 5' RACE reads reprocessed, TCRdb shows one record per CDR3 protein and no DNA. The table counts some 100,000 distinct CDR3 sequences; 9.5% to 15% lies in the top ten. The sequencing sample was made of blood. These receptor sequences come from a human donor with ulcerative colitis or Crohn's disease, or a healthy co-twin of an affected twin (not recorded which).

This chain uses TRBV5-5 with TRBJ2-4; TCRdb designates TRBD1, a call that cannot be tested without DNA. The germline gives CDR1 SGHKS, CDR2 YYEKEE (reference sequence). The CDR3 length is 15 residues. The CDR3 sequence is CASSLGGVAKNIQYF.

The CDR3 protein is CSALQGADEKLFF. This chain connects TRBV20-1 to TRBJ1-4; TCRdb's D call of TRBD1 is untestable without DNA. The CDR3 is made up of 13 amino acids. In germline, CDR1 is DFQATT, CDR2 SNEGSKA (reference sequence).

This sequence joins TRBV7-2 and TRBJ1-4; as DNA is missing, the TRBD1 call by TCRdb cannot be tested. CDR1 and CDR2 (germline): SGHTA, FQGNSA. There are 15 residues in the CDR3. CDR3 amino acids: CASSRGQTTNEKLFF.

The chain links TRBV5-6 to TRBJ2-2; TCRdb calls TRBD2, which cannot be checked without DNA. The CDR3 loop spans 15 amino acids. Germline values: CDR1 SGHDT, CDR2 YYEEEE. Here the CDR3 reads CASSFWTGATGELFF.

V and J are TRBV5-1 and TRBJ1-2. This CDR3 is 14 amino acids long. Germline loops: CDR1 SGHRS, CDR2 YFSETQ. The CDR3 protein is CASSFGGGPIDYTF.

The CDR3 sequence is CSARAPDRGDYGYTF. This sequence joins TRBV20-1 and TRBJ1-2; TCRdb names TRBD1, which stays unverified in the absence of DNA. The germline V gene encodes CDR1 DFQATT and CDR2 SNEGSKA (reference sequence). The CDR3 length is 15 residues.

The V gene is TRBV20-1, the J gene TRBJ1-5; TCRdb designates TRBD1, a call that cannot be tested without DNA. Germline values: CDR1 DFQATT, CDR2 SNEGSKA (reference sequence). The CDR3 consists of 13 residues. The CDR3 spells CSATDRGLQPQHF.

V gene TRBV20-1 combines with J gene TRBJ2-7; as DNA is missing, the TRBD1 call by TCRdb cannot be tested. CDR3 length: 13 amino acids. The V gene's germline CDR1 is DFQATT and CDR2 SNEGSKA (reference sequence). The CDR3 sequence is CSGGGQGTYEQYF.

This chain uses TRBV19 with TRBJ2-1; TCRdb lists TRBD1, though no DNA is available to test this call. The CDR3 totals 15 residues. CDR1 is LNHDA, CDR2 SQIVND, per germline (reference sequence). CDR3 residues: CASSIGQVSYNEQFF. Filled out from reference TRBV19 and TRBJ2-1, the complete variable domain reads DGGITQSPKYLFRKEGQNVTLSCEQNLNHDAMYWYRQDPGQGLRLIYYSQIVNDFQKGDIAEGYSVSREKKESFPLTVTSAQKNPTAFYLCASSIGQVSYNEQFFGPGTRLTVL.

The chain carries TRBV7-6 and TRBJ1-1. The CDR3 runs to 14 residues. Per germline, CDR1 SGHVS and CDR2 FNYEAQ. The CDR3 loop is CASSLEGEGSEAFF.

The J gene is TRBJ2-2, the V gene TRBV29-1; TCRdb designates TRBD2, a call that cannot be tested without DNA. Germline CDR1 reads SQVTM; CDR2 reads ANQGSEA. This CDR3 contains 14 residues. CDR3 amino acids: CSAGLGVNTGELFF.

This chain joins TRBV11-3 and TRBJ2-5; TCRdb's D call of TRBD1 is untestable without DNA. The CDR3 extends over 12 amino acids. The germline V gene has CDR1 SGHNT and CDR2 YENEEA. This CDR3 reads CASSRPGETQYF.

V usage is TRBV12-3 or TRBV12-4 and J usage is TRBJ2-1; TCRdb gives TRBD2 as the D gene, but with no DNA this cannot be confirmed. The CDR3 consists of 18 residues. The CDR3 loop is CASSSSPPREPTYNEQFF.

The chain recombines TRBV28 with TRBJ2-7; TCRdb returns TRBD2, unconfirmable since there is no DNA. The CDR3 has 14 amino acids. Germline V gene sequence: CDR1 MDHEN, CDR2 SYDVKM. CDR3 loop: CASTSSGRSYEQYF.

CDR3 loop: CSARGTGVDYGYTF. This sequence joins TRBV20-1 and TRBJ1-2; TCRdb reports TRBD1, a call that lacks DNA to check it against. The CDR3 sequence is 14 residues long. The germline V gene has CDR1 DFQATT and CDR2 SNEGSKA (reference sequence).

The chain links TRBV12-3 or TRBV12-4 to TRBJ2-3; TCRdb indicates TRBD2, and absent DNA this call remains unverified. The CDR3 runs to 14 residues. The CDR3 loop reads CASTPGLAWNTQYF.

The J gene is TRBJ2-3, the V gene TRBV5-4. The CDR3 loop spans 13 amino acids. Germline loops: CDR1 SGHNT, CDR2 YYREEE (reference sequence). The CDR3 protein is CASSLLSRSTQYF.

The rearrangement links TRBV6-1 to TRBJ2-5; TCRdb selects TRBD2, and the lack of DNA leaves this call unchecked. There are 15 residues in the CDR3. Germline-derived CDR1 and CDR2 are MNHNS and SASEGT. The CDR3 region is CASSVREVYQETQYF.

The V gene is TRBV5-1, the J gene TRBJ1-3; TCRdb's D call of TRBD1 is untestable without DNA. The germline V gene has CDR1 SGHRS and CDR2 YFSETQ. The CDR3 sequence is 13 residues long. The CDR3 sequence is CASSLGQVDTIYF. Full variable domain (outside the CDR3, taken from reference TRBV5-1 and TRBJ1-3): KAGVTQTPRYLIKTRGQQVTLSCSPISGHRSVSWYQQTPGQGLQFLFEYFSETQRNKGNFPGRFSGRQFSNSRSEMNVSTLELGDSALYLCASSLGQVDTIYFGEGSWLTVV.

The chain joins TRBV27 to TRBJ1-2; no DNA is available, so the TRBD1 call from TCRdb remains unchecked. Germline V gene lookup returns CDR1 MNHEY and CDR2 SMNVEV (reference sequence). The CDR3 covers 17 residues. The CDR3 loop is CASSRIYDPQGGYGYTF.